The T cell receptor (beta chain) described here comes from a study of blood T cells in healthy people across ages. Study results and limitations: Per million T cells, the diversity of TCR beta decreased roughly linearly as age advanced.

Primed by a sample-barcoded 5' primer and a J-beta primer mix, a second PCR proceeded for about 6 to 11 cycles. A single record per CDR3 protein comes from TCRdb applying MiXCR to the 5' RACE reads. Among hundreds of thousands of distinct CDR3 sequences listed, roughly 50% were seen once. Notes on this clonotype: Antigen: not known.

The study drew donors from healthy Caucasian individuals in Russia aged roughly 6 to 95. Every participating donor contributed roughly 11 milliliters of peripheral blood through a draw. The sample taken for sequencing was blood. This clonotype originated in a man aged 60-69 years in good health.

The CDR3 DNA sequence: TGTGCCAGCAGGGGGGTGGCAATTTCTAGCACAGATACGCAGTATTTT. Translating it yields CASRGVAISSTDTQYF. V and J are TRBV6-1 and TRBJ2-3; D may correspond to TRBD1 or TRBD2 (5 bases each). Trimming pared 6 bases from V and 0 bases from J, leaving 16 bases between. Germline assignment: CDR1 MNHNS and CDR2 SASEGT. This CDR3 comprises 16 residues.